A single sample gave rise to the 10 T cell receptor beta chains below, sequenced in a study of cytomegalovirus exposure and HLA in healthy donors. The PCR contained 60 Vbeta and 13 Jbeta primers. Repertoires were generated with immunoSEQ multiplex PCR, while TCRdb's copy carries only in-frame clones and drops some. Among roughly 100,000 clones listed, under 80% were seen once. Sequenced: PBMCs. The receptors derive from a woman aged 40 to 49 in good health and CMV-seropositive.

The rearrangement joins TRBV19 to TRBJ2-7, with TRBD2 identical over 7 bases. The V gene end was trimmed by 7 bases and the J gene end by 0 bases; junction bases not matched to a gene: 18. The V gene's germline CDR1 is LNHDA and CDR2 SQIVND (reference sequence). This CDR3 spans 18 amino acids. CDR3 in amino acids: CASKRWEGIPQFSYEQYF. The CDR3 DNA is TGTGCCAGTAAGAGGTGGGAGGGAATTCCCCAATTCTCCTACGAGCAGTACTTC.

On this clone itself: Mismatch with germline at one junction end may stem from a read error. The chain recombines TRBV28 with TRBJ2-5; D is possibly TRBD1 (5 bases). The CDR3 sequence is 17 residues long. Germline V gene lookup returns CDR1 MDHEN and CDR2 SYDVKM. This CDR3 is CASSLSLTRALQEAQYF. CDR3 coding DNA: TGTGCCAGCAGTTTATCCCTCACCAGGGCCCTCCAAGAGGCCCAGTACTTC.

The chain employs TRBV5-1 and TRBJ1-5; no definite D call. This CDR3 has 13 residues. V was pared by 0 bases and J by 4 bases, with 5 bases between. Germline-derived CDR1 and CDR2 are SGHRS and YFSETQ. CDR3: CASSLGENQPQHF. CDR3 coding DNA: TGCGCCAGCAGCTTGGGAGAGAATCAGCCCCAGCATTTT.

The chain employs TRBV5-6 and TRBJ1-1; 11 bases are shared with TRBD1. Germline V lookup: CDR1 SGHDT, CDR2 YYEEEE. With 2 bases clipped from V and 4 bases from J, the junction kept 10 bases outside the gene matches. This CDR3 has 17 residues. CDR3 in DNA: TGTGCCAGCAGCTTTTTCGCCTGGACAGGGGGCCCCACTGAAGCTTTCTTT. This encodes CASSFFAWTGGPTEAFF.

The chain couples TRBV7-7 to TRBJ2-3; D might be TRBD2 (5 bases). Germline loops: CDR1 SSHAT, CDR2 FNYEAQ (reference sequence). This CDR3 is built from 17 residues. Deletions cut 2 bases from V and 0 bases from J, with 15 bases between. The CDR3 reads CASSLRSQRTSTDTQYF. The CDR3 coding sequence is TGTGCCAGCAGCTTAAGAAGCCAGCGGACTAGCACAGATACGCAGTATTTT.

This chain joins TRBV10-3 and TRBJ2-7, with D tentatively TRBD1 (6 bases). The CDR3 runs to 15 residues. Germline V gene lookup returns CDR1 ENHRY and CDR2 SYGVKD. Trimming stripped 9 bases from V and 5 bases from J, with 23 bases between. CDR3 sequence: CAMTAGARGRDEQYF. The CDR3 nucleotides read TGTGCCATGACGGCAGGGGCCCGGGGCCGGGACGAGCAGTACTTC.

DNA of the CDR3: TGTGCCAGCAGTTTCTCAACCGGGCGGGCGTCCCAGCATTTT. Residues: CASSFSTGRASQHF. The rearrangement joins TRBV2 to TRBJ1-5; D not resolved. CDR1 and CDR2 from the germline V gene are SNHLY and FYNNEI. The V gene lost 5 bases and the J gene lost 11 bases, with 19 bases spanning the gap. The CDR3 spans 14 residues.

This clone was observed once. The gene calls are TRBV5-1 and TRBJ2-2; 14 nucleotides line up with TRBD2. The CDR3 is made up of 18 amino acids. The ends lost 4 bases at V and 0 bases at J; junction bases unmatched: 5. Germline V gives CDR1 SGHRS, CDR2 YFSETQ. The DNA of the CDR3 is TGCGCCAGCAGCCACGGACTAGCGGGAGGAGCGAACACCGGGGAGCTGTTTTTT. Translation: CASSHGLAGGANTGELFF.

This chain's CDR3 is CASSLGSGELFF. For the CDR3, the DNA is TGTGCCAGCAGCTTAGGGAGTGGGGAGCTGTTTTTT. V and J are TRBV7-3 and TRBJ2-2, with a possible D match to TRBD2 (5 bases). Trimming took 2 bases from V and 8 from J, leaving 6 bases between them. The germline V gene encodes CDR1 SGHTA and CDR2 FQGTGA. The CDR3 totals 12 residues.

The gene calls are TRBV5-6 and TRBJ2-7, with 10 bases identical to TRBD2. The CDR3 sequence is 14 residues long. CDR1 is SGHDT, CDR2 YYEEEE, per germline. V shed 3 bases and J 2 bases; nucleotides not matched to a gene: 2. This CDR3 reads CASSWTSGPYEQYF. The CDR3 DNA follows: TGTGCCAGCAGCTGGACTAGCGGACCCTACGAGCAGTACTTC.